Listed below are T cell receptor beta chains from one sample, sequenced in a study of CD8+ T cells in alopecia areata. The table came from immunoSEQ multiplex PCR; TCRdb's copy has only in-frame clones and leaves some out. Here the sample spans under 130,000 clones, 55% being singletons. The sample taken for sequencing was CD4+ T cells sorted from blood. The receptors come from a human donor in good health. Both conserved end residues are part of each CDR3.

j_call	v_call	cdr3_length	cdr3_aa
TRBJ2-1	TRBV2	13	CASSRDFHNEQFF
TRBJ2-7	TRBV5-1	15	CASGGLAGSYYEQYF
TRBJ1-1	TRBV4-2	13	CASSQETVGEAFF
TRBJ2-5	TRBV30	13	CAWSVQDRETQYF
TRBJ1-2	TRBV5-1	15	CASSLRGEPNYGYTF
TRBJ2-3	TRBV30	16	CAWSVGGQGYTDTQYF
TRBJ2-5	TRBV29-1	12	CSVRGQGETQYF
TRBJ2-1	TRBV5-1	16	CASSLGLAGGLSEQFF
TRBJ1-3	TRBV13	14	CASSLYQGGNTIYF
TRBJ1-5	TRBV5-3	16	CARSLGLPGPYGPQHF
TRBJ1-1	TRBV29-1	14	CSVPTQGAATEAFF
TRBJ2-2	TRBV30	15	CAWSVVQGSTGELFF
TRBJ2-4	TRBV4-1	18	CASSQVQTALQAKNIQYF
TRBJ1-1	TRBV15	13	CATSSRMNTEAFF
TRBJ1-3	TRBV18	16	CASSPEGQSSGNTIYF
TRBJ2-6	TRBV6-6	12	CASRSGANVLTF
TRBJ1-4	TRBV30	15	CAWSVIQGAREKLFF
TRBJ2-5	TRBV7-9	11	CASSVHETQYF
-	TRBV4-2	15	CASSQGTSGAYEQYF
TRBJ2-2	TRBV29-1	15	CSVPGPSTITGELFF